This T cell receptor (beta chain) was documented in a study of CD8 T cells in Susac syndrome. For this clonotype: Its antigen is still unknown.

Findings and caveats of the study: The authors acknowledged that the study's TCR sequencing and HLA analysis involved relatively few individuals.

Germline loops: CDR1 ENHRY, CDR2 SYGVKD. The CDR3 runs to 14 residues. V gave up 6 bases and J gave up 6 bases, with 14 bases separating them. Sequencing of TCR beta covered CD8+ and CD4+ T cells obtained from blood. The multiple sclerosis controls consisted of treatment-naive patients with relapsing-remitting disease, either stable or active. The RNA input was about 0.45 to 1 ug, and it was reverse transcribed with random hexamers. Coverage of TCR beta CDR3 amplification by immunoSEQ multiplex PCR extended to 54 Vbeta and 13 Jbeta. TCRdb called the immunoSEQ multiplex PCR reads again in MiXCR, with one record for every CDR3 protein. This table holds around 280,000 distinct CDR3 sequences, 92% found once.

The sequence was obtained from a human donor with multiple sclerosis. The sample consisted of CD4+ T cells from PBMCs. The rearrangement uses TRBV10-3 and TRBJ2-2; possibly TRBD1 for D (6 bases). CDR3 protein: CAISDQGNAGELFF. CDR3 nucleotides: TGTGCCATCAGCGACCAGGGGAATGCCGGGGAGCTGTTTTTT.